The entry below gives a single T cell receptor (beta chain) sequence along with its context. What antigen it recognizes has not been identified. The sample holds no much larger clone one base away, and base qualities are not on file. Germline trimming: 5 bases from V, 5 bases from J; junction bases outside gene matches: 2. Looking up the germline V gene (reference sequence) yields CDR1 SEHNR and CDR2 FQNEAQ. Its CDR3 holds 14 amino acids, cysteine through phenylalanine. Left in the record is the CDR3 DNA by itself, 42 bases read in frame from the first base. Library prep was done by the immunoSEQ multiplex PCR assay. The multiplex PCR relied on a mix of 60 forward primers for TCR Vbeta segments and 13 reverse primers for TCR Jbeta segments. Amplification of the CDR3 region of rearranged TCR beta genes was performed with a multiplex PCR assay on genomic DNA. The Illumina HiSeq System was used to sequence the amplified TCR beta libraries as 87-base-pair reads. Per the original workflow: Across the 500 to 750 repertoires, a later analysis counted 78 million or so unique TCR beta chains, about 10 million of which were shared by at least two donors. Raw reads were error-corrected and collapsed into unique sequences by a nearest-neighbor algorithm in which closely related sequences were merged to remove PCR and sequencing errors. To assign V, D and J gene segments, CDR3 sequences were aligned to IMGT reference sequences. For a sequence to be retained, a match of at least six nucleotides was required to both a V gene segment and a J gene segment. A rearrangement counted as productive if the CDR3 had no stop codons and remained in frame with V and J, and every other rearrangement counted as non-productive. CDR3 was defined according to IMGT convention as the region running from the second conserved V-encoded cysteine to the conserved J-encoded phenylalanine. Sequences without an unambiguous match to a single V gene segment were excluded from the earlier analysis of several hundred of the donors. In an earlier analysis of 450 to 700 of the donors, V segments were called functional above 56.7% productive rearrangements and were called segregating when the between-donor standard deviation exceeded 5%. A statistical classification framework was developed to diagnose cytomegalovirus status using the catalog of TCR beta chain sequences. In a later analysis, TCR nucleotide sequences were compared against IMGT/GENE-DB human TR gene sequences so that V and J genes could be assigned. A later analysis assigned CDR3 sequences and most-parsimonious VDJ recombination scenarios with the TCRdist pipeline. In a later analysis, every TCR beta chain was defined by the combination of its CDR3 amino acid sequence and its V-gene family, and reads without a unique V-gene family were dropped. In a later analysis, 500 to 650 highly shared, low-generation-probability nucleotide sequences were removed to address suspected cross-contamination and a sequencing artifact. For each public chain, a later analysis derived a clonal expansion index from normalized ranks of inferred template counts within each repertoire. In a later analysis, generation probabilities were computed with a VDJ recombination model fitted to out-of-frame rearrangements, and the resulting probabilities were checked against IGoR. In a later analysis, TCR-TCR, TCR-HLA and TCR-CMV co-occurrence was scored with hypergeometric tests, and a repertoire-size bias correction was applied to TCR pairs. To estimate false discovery rates, a later analysis permuted the HLA or CMV assignments 20 times. In a later analysis, co-occurring TCRs were grouped using DBSCAN, with TCRdist sequence similarity added in when clustering inside HLA-allele-positive subsets. Repertoires with fewer than 30,000 or more than 120,000 public chains were left out of co-occurrence clustering, as were a handful of repertoires with anomalous nucleotide sharing. TCRdb re-hosts the immuneACCESS table, in-frame sequences only. Its copies lack some clones; in the studies checked, an unresolved V gene accounts for under half of them, and the cause for the rest is not known. For V, J and clone size, that table is used; D and trimming come from the DNA. For this sample the table gives approximately 170,000 clones, of which more than 60% were detected only once. 6.5% to 9% of the sample goes to the ten largest clones.

The entry originates in a study of cytomegalovirus exposure and HLA in healthy donors (dated by TCRdb to 2015 to 2018). Study-wide context: In an earlier analysis of about 560 of the donors, approximately 300 Gb of sequence data and 90 million to 130 million unique TCR beta sequences from about 190 million T cells were reported. Of the 300 to 500 genotyped donors, 75% to 85% were placed in the genetic ancestry cluster associated with self-reported Caucasian donors. Roughly 300 gigabases of sequencing data and roughly 81 million unique TCR sequences made up an early release that covered under 750 HLA-typed donors. In a later analysis, previously published TCR beta repertoires from 500 to 750 donors were re-analyzed and high-resolution HLA genotyping was added so that TCR occurrence patterns could be studied. In an earlier analysis of a few hundred of the donors, high-throughput TCR beta sequencing was used to judge whether each TCR beta V gene segment behaved as functional or pseudogenic. Donor age, sex, ethnicity and CMV serostatus were collected together with the repertoire data. The study aimed to test whether cataloging public T cell receptors could reveal signatures of past pathogen exposure. In a later genetic analysis, genome-wide SNP genotypes for about 65% of the roughly 700 donors were used, and that subset was treated as a discovery cohort. The study used immunosequencing to profile the T cell repertoires of approximately 690 subjects and linked those repertoires to cytomegalovirus serostatus. The later analysis used no new phenotypic data to find candidate immune exposures, relying instead on TCR beta sequences and their occurrence across donors. The number of donors typed differed by locus, with about 629-630 for A, B, C, DRB1 and DQB1, 522 for DQA1, under 610 for DPA1, and 472 for DPB1. Every discovery cohort repertoire had been produced on one sequencing platform. On average, around 230,000 unique TCR beta nucleotide sequences were sequenced per donor among more than 350 genotyped donors of the cohort, with roughly 18% of those sequences being non-productive. Four or five DR-DQ haplotypes were handled as single units for association and clustering, since linkage in the cohort was strong. The study combined high-throughput TCR immunosequencing, statistical association of individual TCRs with disease status, and machine learning to predict cytomegalovirus infection status. HLA typing included class I and class II loci at four-digit resolution. In addition to the first cohort of 500 to 850 subjects, a separate validation cohort of 130 or so different subjects was used. The study at large found these results: An association between a missense DCLRE1C variant and V-gene and J-gene trimming of TCR beta chains was found in a later genetic analysis and replicated in an independent cohort. Sequencing depth was assumed to be roughly uniform across donors in the presence/absence analyses, though that assumption may not hold. A later analysis associated about 17,000 TCR beta sequences with specific HLA alleles at a false discovery rate of 0.05. According to a later analysis, parvovirus B19, influenza, CMV and Epstein-Barr virus appeared linked to several top co-occurrence clusters. Some IMGT-functional V segments, including TRBV6-2 and TRBV6-3, could not be told apart with the 87-base-pair reads, so those segments were excluded. A few of the identified cytomegalovirus-associated TCR beta chains were confirmed in vitro to be specific for cytomegalovirus antigens. When HLA alleles, especially DR and DQ, strongly co-occurred, attributing TCR associations to individual alleles was difficult. Most TCR sequences were seen in very few donors, while some public TCRs were found in many individuals. Linkage disequilibrium might explain the correlated functional status among segregating V segments, but an unknown experimental factor could not be excluded. An earlier analysis of approximately 570 of the donors showed that most TCR beta V segments appeared in productive rearrangements either about 87% or about 30% of the time, which broadly matched IMGT annotations. A further reported finding was that TCR beta sequences accurately predicted the HLA-A and HLA-B alleles for most subjects in the first cohort. In a later analysis, HLA-associated TCR beta chains were found to be more clonally expanded and to have lower generation probabilities than equally common non-associated chains. Cytomegalovirus status was reported to be diagnosed by the classifier with high specificity and sensitivity in both the original and validation cohorts. A later analysis found that TCR association rates varied across HLA loci, with DRB1 alleles showing the most associated TCRs and HLA-C alleles the fewest. In the study, around 150 TCR beta chains were listed as associated with cytomegalovirus. Because counts were too low, seventeen rarely observed V segments, including chromosome 9 orphons, were excluded from the earlier analysis of 587 of the donors. Immune exposure information for the cohort was limited to CMV serostatus. According to the authors, the approach could potentially be generalized to other disease states and immunological phenotypes. A later analysis found that most CMV-associated TCR beta chains appeared HLA-restricted, with HLA associations seemingly driven largely by CMV exposure. A later genetic analysis reported fewer N-insertions in productive TCRs among donors in an Asian-associated ancestry cluster than the roughly 640-donor mean. Because HLA typing was unavailable for some donors at each locus, only the typed subset was used in association tests. The sequencing pipeline was judged likely to have produced a cluster of highly shared sequence variants as a technical artifact. Only TCR beta chains were sequenced in this cohort, and the absence of alpha or paired-chain data limited detectable features.

The cohort was made up of approximately 670 healthy bone marrow donors. At the time of sampling, all cohort members were nominally healthy, though unrecorded immune exposures were likely present. The donor tested CMV seropositive and was one of the 289 seropositive cohort members. A peripheral blood sample was collected from each donor, and TCR beta sequencing was performed on peripheral blood mononuclear cells. The Qiagen DNeasy Blood Extraction Kit was used to extract genomic DNA from the blood cell samples. This receptor chain uses TRBV7-9 and TRBJ1-6, with 8 bases matching TRBD1. This receptor was taken from a woman between 40 and 50 years old in good health and CMV-seropositive. Source material: PBMCs. The DNA sequence is as follows: TGTGCCAGCAGCCGGACAGGGAATAATTCACCCCTCCACTTT. Its translation is CASSRTGNNSPLHF.